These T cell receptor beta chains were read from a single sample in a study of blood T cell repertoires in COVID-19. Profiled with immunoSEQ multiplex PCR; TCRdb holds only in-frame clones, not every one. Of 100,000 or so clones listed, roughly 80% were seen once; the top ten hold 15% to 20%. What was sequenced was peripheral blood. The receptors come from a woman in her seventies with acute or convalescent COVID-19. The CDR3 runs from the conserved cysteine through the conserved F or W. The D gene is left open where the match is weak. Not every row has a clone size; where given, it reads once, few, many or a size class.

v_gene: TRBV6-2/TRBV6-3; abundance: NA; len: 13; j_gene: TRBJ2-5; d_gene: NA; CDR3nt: TGTGCCAGCAGTCACGGACCCCCGGAGGCCCAGTACTTC; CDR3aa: CASSHGPPEAQYF
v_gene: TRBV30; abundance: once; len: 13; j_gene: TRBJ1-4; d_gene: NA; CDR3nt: TGTGCCTGGAGAAAACAGGGTCAAGAAAAACTGTTTTTT; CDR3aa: CAWRKQGQEKLFF
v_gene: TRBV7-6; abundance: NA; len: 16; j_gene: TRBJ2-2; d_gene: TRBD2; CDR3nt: TGTGCCAGCAGCTTAGCGGGAGGGCCGAACACCGGGGAGCTGTTTTTT; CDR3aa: CASSLAGGPNTGELFF
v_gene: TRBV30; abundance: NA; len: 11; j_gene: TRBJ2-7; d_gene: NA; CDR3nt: TGTGCCTGGAGCGGGATCTACGAGCAGTACTTC; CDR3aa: CAWSGIYEQYF
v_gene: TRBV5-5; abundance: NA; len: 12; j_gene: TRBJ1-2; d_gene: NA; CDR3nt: TGTGCCAGCAGCGTCACAGGTGAAGGCTACACCTTC; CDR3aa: CASSVTGEGYTF
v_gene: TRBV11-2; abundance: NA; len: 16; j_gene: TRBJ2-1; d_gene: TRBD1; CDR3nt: TGTGCCAGCAGCTTAAGAGTCAACAGGGGAAAGAATGAGCAGTTCTTC; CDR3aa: CASSLRVNRGKNEQFF
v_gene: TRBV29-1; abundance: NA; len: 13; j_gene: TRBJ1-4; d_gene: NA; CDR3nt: TGCAGCTTTACCACAGGGAGTAATGAAAAACTGTTTTTT; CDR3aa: CSFTTGSNEKLFF
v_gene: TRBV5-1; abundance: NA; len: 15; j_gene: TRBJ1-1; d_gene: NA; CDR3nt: TGCGCCAGCAGCTTGGGACAGACCCTCAACACTGAAGCTTTCTTT; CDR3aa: CASSLGQTLNTEAFF
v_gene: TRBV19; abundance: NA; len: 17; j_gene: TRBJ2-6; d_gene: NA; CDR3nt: TGTGCCAGTAGTATTTCAGGGGTCAACTCTGGGGCCAACGTCCTGACTTTC; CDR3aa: CASSISGVNSGANVLTF
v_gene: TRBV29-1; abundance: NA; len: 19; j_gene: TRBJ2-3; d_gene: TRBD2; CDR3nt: TGCAGCGTTAGAACCGGACTAGCGGGGGGGCTAGAGAGGCCAGATACGCAGTATTTT; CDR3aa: CSVRTGLAGGLERPDTQYF
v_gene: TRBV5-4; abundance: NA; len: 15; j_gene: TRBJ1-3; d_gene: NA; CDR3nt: TGTGCCAGCTCATTGACAGGTTTCGCTGGAAACACCATATATTTT; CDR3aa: CASSLTGFAGNTIYF
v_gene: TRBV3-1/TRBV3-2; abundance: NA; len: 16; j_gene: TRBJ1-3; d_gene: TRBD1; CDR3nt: TGTGCCAGCAGCCGGGCAGGGACAGACATTGGAAACACCATATATTTT; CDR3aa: CASSRAGTDIGNTIYF
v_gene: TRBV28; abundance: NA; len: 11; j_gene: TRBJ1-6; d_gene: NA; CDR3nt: TGTGCCAGCAGGCTAAATTCACCCCTCCACTTT; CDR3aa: CASRLNSPLHF
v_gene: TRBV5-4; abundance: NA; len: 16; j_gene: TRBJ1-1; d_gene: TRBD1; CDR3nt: TGTGCCAGCAGCCCCGGACAGGGTTTCTTGAATGCTGAAGCTTTCTTT; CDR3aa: CASSPGQGFLNAEAFF
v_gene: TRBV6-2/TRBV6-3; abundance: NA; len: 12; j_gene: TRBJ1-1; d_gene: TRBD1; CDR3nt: TGTGCCAGCAGTCAACAGGGGTGGAAAGCTTTCTTT; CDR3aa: CASSQQGWKAFF
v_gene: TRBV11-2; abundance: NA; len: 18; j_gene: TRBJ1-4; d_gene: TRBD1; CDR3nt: TGTGCCAGCAGCTTAGGTCGACGTGGACAGGGGGCTAATGAAAAACTGTTTTTT; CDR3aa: CASSLGRRGQGANEKLFF
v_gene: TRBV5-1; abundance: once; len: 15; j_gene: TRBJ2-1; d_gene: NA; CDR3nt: TGCGCCAGCAGCTCTACAGGGACCCCCTACAATGAGCAGTTCTTC; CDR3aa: CASSSTGTPYNEQFF
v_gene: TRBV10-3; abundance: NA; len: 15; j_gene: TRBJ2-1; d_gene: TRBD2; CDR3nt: TGTGCCATCAGTGACCTAGCGGGGGCCTACAATGAGCAGTTCTTC; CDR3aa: CAISDLAGAYNEQFF
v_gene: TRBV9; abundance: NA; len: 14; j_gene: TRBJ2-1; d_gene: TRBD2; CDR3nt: TGTGCCAGCAGCGGAACACGGGGGGGCAATGAGCAGTTCTTC; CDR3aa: CASSGTRGGNEQFF
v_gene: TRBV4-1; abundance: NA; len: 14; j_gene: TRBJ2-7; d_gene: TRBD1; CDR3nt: TGCGCCAGCAGCCTAGGGACAGGGACATACGAGCAGTACTTC; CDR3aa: CASSLGTGTYEQYF
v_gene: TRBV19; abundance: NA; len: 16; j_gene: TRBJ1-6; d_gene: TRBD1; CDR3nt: TGTGCCAGTACCCGGGACAGGAGCTCCTATAATTCACCCCTCCACTTT; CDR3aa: CASTRDRSSYNSPLHF
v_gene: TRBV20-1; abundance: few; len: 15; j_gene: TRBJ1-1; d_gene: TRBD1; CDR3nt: TGCAGTGCTAGTGGGGCCAGGGGGGTCGGCACTGAAGCTTTCTTT; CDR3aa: CSASGARGVGTEAFF
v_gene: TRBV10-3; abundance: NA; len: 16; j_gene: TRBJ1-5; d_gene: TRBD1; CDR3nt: TGTGCCATCAGTGAGTCGGGGACAGTTAGCAATCAGCCCCAGCATTTT; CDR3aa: CAISESGTVSNQPQHF
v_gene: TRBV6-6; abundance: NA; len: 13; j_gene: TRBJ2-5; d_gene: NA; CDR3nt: TGTGCCAGCAGCATAGGGGCCCTGGAGACCCAGTACTTC; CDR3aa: CASSIGALETQYF
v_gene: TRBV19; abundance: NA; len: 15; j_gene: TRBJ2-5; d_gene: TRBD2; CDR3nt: TGTGCCAGTAGTACGGGACTACTGGGGACGGAGACCCAGTACTTC; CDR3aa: CASSTGLLGTETQYF
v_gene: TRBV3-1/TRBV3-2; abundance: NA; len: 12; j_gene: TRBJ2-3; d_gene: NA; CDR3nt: TGTGCCAGCAGCCAATTCGTAGATACGCAGTATTTT; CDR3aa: CASSQFVDTQYF
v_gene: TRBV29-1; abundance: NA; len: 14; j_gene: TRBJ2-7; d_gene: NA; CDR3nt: TGCAGCGTTGATTATGCAGGTCCCCCCTACGAGCAGTACTTC; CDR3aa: CSVDYAGPPYEQYF
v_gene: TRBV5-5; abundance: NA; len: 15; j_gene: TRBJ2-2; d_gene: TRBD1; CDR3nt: TGTGCCAGCAGACGGGACAGGGAAAACACCGGGGAGCTGTTTTTT; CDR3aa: CASRRDRENTGELFF
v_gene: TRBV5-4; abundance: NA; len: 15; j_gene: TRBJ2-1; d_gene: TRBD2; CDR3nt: TGTGCCAGCAGCCCCGGACTAGCGGGGGGCCTCGAGCAGTTCTTC; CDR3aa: CASSPGLAGGLEQFF
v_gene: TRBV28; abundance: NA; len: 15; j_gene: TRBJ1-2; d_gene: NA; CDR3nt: TGTGCCAGCAGTTCACAAGGACAGCGTGTCTATGGCTACACCTTC; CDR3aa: CASSSQGQRVYGYTF